These T cell receptor beta chains were read from a single sample in a study of control samples from healthy donors and cancer patients. Libraries were prepared by immunoSEQ multiplex PCR; TCRdb keeps only in-frame clonotypes and omits some of them. Of about 160,000 clones in the sample, around 94% were seen once. Material: PBMCs. These receptors all stem from a man aged 55 to 70 with colorectal cancer. Both conserved end residues are part of each CDR3. D genes are given only for firm matches.

j_gene | v_gene | d_gene | CDR3aa | CDR3nt
TRBJ1-6 | TRBV3-1/TRBV3-2 | NA | CASSQLSGNSPLHF | TGTGCCAGCAGCCAACTTTCAGGGAATTCACCCCTCCACTTT
TRBJ2-1 | TRBV5-6 | TRBD2 | CASSLGLAGANNEQFF | TGTGCCAGCAGCTTGGGGCTAGCGGGGGCGAACAATGAGCAGTTCTTC
TRBJ1-3 | TRBV18 | TRBD1 | CASSPLPGTDSGNTIYF | TGTGCCAGCTCACCTTTACCCGGGACAGACTCTGGAAACACCATATATTTT
TRBJ1-2 | TRBV6-5 | NA | CASSYSHRVGYGYTF | TGTGCCAGCAGTTACTCGCACAGGGTCGGATATGGCTACACCTTC
TRBJ2-2 | TRBV3-1/TRBV3-2 | NA | CASSQVLAGELFF | TGTGCCAGCAGCCAAGTTTTGGCCGGGGAGCTGTTTTTT
TRBJ1-2 | TRBV7-2 | TRBD1 | CASSRTGTGVWDGYTF | TGTGCCAGCAGCAGGACCGGGACAGGGGTATGGGATGGCTACACCTTC
TRBJ2-2 | TRBV7-2 | NA | CASSLSRGDDTGELFF | TGTGCCAGCAGCTTATCCAGGGGCGACGACACCGGGGAGCTGTTTTTT
TRBJ2-5 | TRBV18 | NA | CATNGGLGQETQYF | TGTGCCACCAACGGGGGGCTCGGACAAGAGACCCAGTACTTC
TRBJ1-2 | TRBV6-2/TRBV6-3 | TRBD1 | CASSSGTVNPRGYTF | TGTGCCAGCAGTTCCGGGACAGTAAACCCAAGGGGCTACACCTTC
TRBJ2-1 | TRBV25-1 | NA | CASSEFWGEQFF | TGTGCCAGCAGTGAATTTTGGGGGGAGCAGTTCTTC
TRBJ1-6 | TRBV2 | NA | CASSEQGANSPLHF | TGTGCCAGCAGTGAACAGGGTGCTAATTCACCCCTCCACTTT
TRBJ2-2 | TRBV21-1 | NA | CASHRDRNTGELFF | TGTGCCAGCCACCGGGACAGGAACACCGGGGAGCTGTTTTTT
TRBJ2-5 | TRBV6-5 | NA | CASSYTTGLGQETQYF | TGTGCCAGCAGTTACACTACAGGGCTGGGACAAGAGACCCAGTACTTC
TRBJ2-7 | TRBV2 | TRBD2 | CASSEGGGAGYEQYF | TGTGCCAGCAGTGAGGGGGGAGGGGCCGGCTACGAGCAGTACTTC
TRBJ1-1 | TRBV6-1 | TRBD1 | CASSERQGVKAFF | TGTGCCAGCAGTGAAAGACAGGGGGTAAAGGCTTTCTTT